Detailed here is one T cell receptor beta chain. This specimen comes from a study of blood T cells in healthy people across ages. The CDR3 is 16 residues long. Trimming cost V 2 bases and J 1 base, with 14 bases left between them. CDR1 is SGHTA, CDR2 FQGNSA, per germline. With a J-beta primer mix and a sample-barcoded 5' primer, a second PCR ran 7 to 11 cycles. Every molecule of cDNA carried a tag from a template-switch adaptor with 12 random nucleotides. In TCRdb, the 5' RACE reads were re-called with MiXCR into one record per CDR3 protein. The table has fewer than 2 million distinct CDR3 sequences, more than 35% seen once; the top ten hold more than 20%. There were at least 5.5 micrograms of total RNA extracted from every sample.

The V gene is TRBV7-2, the J gene TRBJ2-5; maybe TRBD2 (6 bases). What was sequenced was blood. The sequence derives from a human donor in good health. This chain's CDR3 is CASSLFREVGQETQYF. The CDR3, as DNA: TGTGCCAGCAGCTTATTTAGGGAGGTGGGCCAAGAGACCCAGTACTTC.